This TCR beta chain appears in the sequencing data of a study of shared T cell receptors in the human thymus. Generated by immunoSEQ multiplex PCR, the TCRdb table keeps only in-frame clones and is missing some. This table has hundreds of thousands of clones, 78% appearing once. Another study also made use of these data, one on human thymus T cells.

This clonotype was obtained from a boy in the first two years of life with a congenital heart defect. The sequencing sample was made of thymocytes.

The CDR3 spells CSVGVWTTRPQETQYF. The CDR3 DNA is TGCAGCGTTGGGGTTTGGACGACTAGGCCCCAAGAGACCCAGTACTTC. The chain has TRBV29-1 and TRBJ2-5; TRBD2 is a possible D gene (6 bases). This CDR3 contains 16 residues. Germline lookup yields CDR1 SQVTM and CDR2 ANQGSEA. Trimming removed 4 bases from V and 1 base from J, with 19 bases in between.